The sequence of this T cell receptor (beta chain) was determined in a study of blood T cell repertoires in COVID-19. Germline V gene sequence: CDR1 SGHAT, CDR2 FQNNGV. Losses at the gene ends were 5 bases for V and 1 base for J; bases not matched to a gene: 3. This CDR3 is built from 16 residues. Some clones are missing from TCRdb's copy, which holds only in-frame ones; the method was immunoSEQ multiplex PCR. The sample shows approximately 150,000 clones, roughly 86% of them seen only once. Sequenced input: peripheral blood. The TCR originated in a woman aged 55 to 70 with acute or convalescent COVID-19. The chain has TRBV11-2 and TRBJ2-5, with TRBD2 matching over 14 bases. Written as DNA, the CDR3 is TGTGCCAGCAGCGGGGGGACTAGCGGGGGCCAAGAGACCCAGTACTTC. Translation: CASSGGTSGGQETQYF.